Listed here are 10 T cell receptor beta chains from one sample, sequenced in a study of T cell responses to AZD1222 COVID-19 vaccine. TCRdb's copy holds only in-frame clones and misses some; the assay was immunoSEQ multiplex PCR. The data hold more than 150,000 clones, with more than 80% observed a single time. Sequencing used peripheral blood, obtained on day 0 of AZD1222 vaccination. These receptor sequences come from an adult in good health.

This rearrangement joins TRBV2 to TRBJ2-1; D is possibly TRBD2 (5 bases). V shed 3 bases and J shed 6 bases, with 12 bases lying between them. The CDR3 consists of 14 residues. Germline V gives CDR1 SNHLY, CDR2 FYNNEI. CDR3 DNA: TGTGCCAGCAGTGAGTCGGACTGGCTCAATGAGCAGTTCTTC. The encoded protein is CASSESDWLNEQFF. The full variable domain, its missing parts supplied by reference TRBV2 and TRBJ2-1, is EPEVTQTPSHQVTQMGQEVILRCVPISNHLYFYWYRQILGQKVEFLVSFYNNEISEKSEIFDDQFSVERPDGSNFTLKIRSTKLEDSAMYFCASSESDWLNEQFFGPGTRLTVL.

This clone showed up just a few times. The V and J genes are TRBV5-6 and TRBJ2-7; 10 bases fit TRBD2. Germline V gene data show CDR1 as SGHDT and CDR2 as YYEEEE. Trimming took 0 bases from V and 7 from J; bases not matched to a gene: 7. The CDR3 spans 15 residues. CDR3 region: CASSLVSGLATEQYF. DNA of the CDR3: TGTGCCAGCAGCTTGGTATCGGGACTAGCGACAGAGCAGTACTTC.

The chain links TRBV5-1 to TRBJ2-5; weak D call: TRBD1 (6 bases). The V gene's germline CDR1 is SGHRS and CDR2 YFSETQ. The CDR3 extends over 13 amino acids. The germline V and J ends were trimmed by 3 bases and 2 bases, with 8 bases remaining between them. The CDR3 DNA is TGCGCCAGCAGCTCTGGACAGCAAGAGACCCAGTACTTC. It codes for CASSSGQQETQYF.

This rearrangement joins TRBV29-1 to TRBJ2-3; D is unclear. Trimming cost V 4 bases and J 4 bases, with 3 bases left between them. CDR1 and CDR2 from the germline V gene are SQVTM and ANQGSEA. The CDR3 consists of 10 residues. The chain's CDR3 is CSVGADTQYF. The CDR3 nucleotides are TGCAGCGTTGGGGCAGATACGCAGTATTTT.

V gene TRBV29-1 combines with J gene TRBJ2-3; D remains unclear. The CDR3 is 13 residues long. V shed 3 bases and J shed 3 bases, with 10 bases lying between them. Germline V gene data show CDR1 as SQVTM and CDR2 as ANQGSEA. The CDR3 spells CSVDGGTTDTQYF. DNA for the CDR3: TGCAGCGTTGACGGCGGAACAACAGATACGCAGTATTTT.

This chain links TRBV10-3 with TRBJ2-1; tentatively, D is TRBD1 or TRBD2 (5 bases each). This CDR3 is built from 14 residues. Trimming took 2 bases from V and 7 from J, leaving 12 bases between them. The germline gives CDR1 ENHRY, CDR2 SYGVKD. The CDR3 loop reads CAISEGMGENEQFF. The CDR3 coding sequence is TGTGCCATCAGTGAGGGGATGGGGGAGAATGAGCAGTTCTTC.

The chain uses TRBV7-9 and TRBJ1-2; no reliable D call. Germline values: CDR1 SEHNR, CDR2 FQNEAQ (reference sequence). Trimming removed 1 base at V and 8 bases at J, with 14 bases between. There are 14 residues in the CDR3. The CDR3 region is CASSLEGKGVGYTF. The DNA of the CDR3 is TGTGCCAGCAGCTTAGAGGGTAAGGGTGTCGGCTACACCTTC.

This chain uses TRBV6-5 with TRBJ1-3, with unresolved D. Germline V gene lookup returns CDR1 MNHEY and CDR2 SVGAGI. V was cut by 6 bases and J by 0 bases, with 12 bases left in between. The length of the CDR3 is 15 residues. The CDR3 reads CASSRGRNSGNTIYF. The DNA for the CDR3 is TGTGCCAGCAGCCGAGGACGGAACTCTGGAAACACCATATATTTT.

This clone was observed a single time. V usage is TRBV6-5 and J usage is TRBJ1-6; 9 bases agree with TRBD1. Unmatched junction bases numbered 9, after V lost 8 bases and J lost 7 bases. From germline, CDR1 is MNHEY and CDR2 SVGAGI. This CDR3 is built from 15 residues. The CDR3 DNA follows: TGTGCCAGCCTTTTCGAACAGGGGGCCAATTCACCCCTCCACTTT. Its translation: CASLFEQGANSPLHF.

V is TRBV28 and J is TRBJ1-5, with D maybe TRBD1 (5 bases). Germline V gene lookup returns CDR1 MDHEN and CDR2 SYDVKM. CDR3 length: 16 residues. Trimming removed 6 bases from V and 2 bases from J, with 17 bases in between. The DNA for the CDR3 is TGTGCCAGCAGCAACGGGGGAGGGGCCGGCAATCAGCCCCAGCATTTT. Translating gives CASSNGGGAGNQPQHF.